The clone carrying this TCR beta chain appeared a few times. Germline CDR1 is MGHDK and CDR2 is SYGVNS. Trimming left V 4 bases short and J 4 bases short, with 10 bases between. CDR3 length: 13 amino acids. Some clones are missing from TCRdb's copy, which holds only in-frame ones; the method was immunoSEQ multiplex PCR. The sample yields approximately 99,000 clones, approximately 88% seen once. This sample is part of a study of blood T cell repertoires in COVID-19. Across the whole study: Donors in the United States, Italy and Spain gave samples during acute or convalescent COVID-19.

The clonotype was recovered from a human donor in a cohort sampled during active COVID-19. The sample was peripheral blood. The chain recombines TRBV25-1 with TRBJ1-2, with D unclear. This CDR3 reads CASSGPYPYGYTF. The CDR3 DNA follows: TGTGCCAGCAGTGGGCCTTACCCCTATGGCTACACCTTC.